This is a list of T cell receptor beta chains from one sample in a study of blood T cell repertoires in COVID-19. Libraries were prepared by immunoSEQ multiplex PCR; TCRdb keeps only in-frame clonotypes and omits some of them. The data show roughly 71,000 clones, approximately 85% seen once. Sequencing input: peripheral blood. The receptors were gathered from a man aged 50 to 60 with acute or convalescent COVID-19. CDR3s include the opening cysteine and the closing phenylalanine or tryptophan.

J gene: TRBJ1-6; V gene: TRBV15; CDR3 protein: CATSRDPGVGYSPLHF
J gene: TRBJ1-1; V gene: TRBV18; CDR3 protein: CASSLWGGTEAFF
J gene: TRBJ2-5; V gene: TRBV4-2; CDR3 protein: CASSPPLGAQETQYF
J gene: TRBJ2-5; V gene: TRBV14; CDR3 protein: CASSQLAVQETQYF
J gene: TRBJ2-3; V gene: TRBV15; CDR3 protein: CATSYPYRGPDTQYF
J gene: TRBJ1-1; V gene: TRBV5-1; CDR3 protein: CASSSGQGAGRTEAFF
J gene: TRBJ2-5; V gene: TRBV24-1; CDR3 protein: CATSDNQETQYF
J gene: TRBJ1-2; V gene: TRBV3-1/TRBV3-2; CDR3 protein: CASSDPGTGNYGYTF
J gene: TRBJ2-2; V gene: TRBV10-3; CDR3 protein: CAISEAGSTGELFF
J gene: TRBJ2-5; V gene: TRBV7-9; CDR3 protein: CASSFPVAGGPETQYF
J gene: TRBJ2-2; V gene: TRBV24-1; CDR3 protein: CATSAMTGLGTGELFF
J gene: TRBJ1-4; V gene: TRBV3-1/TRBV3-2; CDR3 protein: CASSQEMTGGKLFF
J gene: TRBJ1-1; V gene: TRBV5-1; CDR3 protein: CASSLVANTEAFF
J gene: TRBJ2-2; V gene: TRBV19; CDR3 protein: CASRRTGPGELFF
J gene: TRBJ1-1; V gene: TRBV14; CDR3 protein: CASSQSGGYTEAFF
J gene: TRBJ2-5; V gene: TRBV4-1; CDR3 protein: CASSPLGTSGGGETQYF
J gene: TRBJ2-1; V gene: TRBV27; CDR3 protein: CASSPSEGALSYEQFF
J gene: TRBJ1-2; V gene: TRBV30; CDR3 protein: CAWSVRSTNYGYTF
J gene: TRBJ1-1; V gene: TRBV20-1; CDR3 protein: CSASGDSYTEAFF
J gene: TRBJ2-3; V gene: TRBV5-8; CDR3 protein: CASSSSPTDTQYF
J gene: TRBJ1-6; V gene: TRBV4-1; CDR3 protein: CASSQEATGDSPLHF
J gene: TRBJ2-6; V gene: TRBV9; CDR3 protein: CASSVDGGANVLTF
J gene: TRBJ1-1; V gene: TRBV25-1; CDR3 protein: CASSNPLGGTEAFF
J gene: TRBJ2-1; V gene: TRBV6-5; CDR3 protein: CASKLTGGMDEQFF
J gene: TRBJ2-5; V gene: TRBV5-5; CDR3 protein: CASSLEVSGVETQYF
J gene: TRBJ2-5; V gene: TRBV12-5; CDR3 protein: CASGLSGKETQYF
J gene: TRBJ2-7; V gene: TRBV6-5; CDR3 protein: CASLDAGVDEQYF
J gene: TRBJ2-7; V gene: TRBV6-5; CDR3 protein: CASSLRDRSYEQYF
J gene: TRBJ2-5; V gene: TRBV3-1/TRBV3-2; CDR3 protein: CASSAHLEETQYF
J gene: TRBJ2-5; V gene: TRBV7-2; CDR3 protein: CASSPSNWTGIAETQYF
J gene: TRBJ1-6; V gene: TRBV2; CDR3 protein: CASTFTGGLFNSPLHF
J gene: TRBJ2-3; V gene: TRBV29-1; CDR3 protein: CSGTSPSTDTQYF
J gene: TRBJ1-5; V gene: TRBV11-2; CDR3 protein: CASAAGLGDQPQHF
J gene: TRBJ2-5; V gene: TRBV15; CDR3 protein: CATSRELAGAGETQYF
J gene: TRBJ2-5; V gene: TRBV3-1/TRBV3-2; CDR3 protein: CASSQATGGDETQYF
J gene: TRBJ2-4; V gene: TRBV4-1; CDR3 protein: CASSQVTSITLAKNIQYF
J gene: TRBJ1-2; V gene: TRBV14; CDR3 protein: CASSQAGYGYTF
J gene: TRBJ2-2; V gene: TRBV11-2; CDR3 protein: CASSQQGFYTGELFF
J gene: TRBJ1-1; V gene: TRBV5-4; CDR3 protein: CASSSYRGLEGEAFF
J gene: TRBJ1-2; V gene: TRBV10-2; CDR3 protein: CASSGYGYAPGYTF
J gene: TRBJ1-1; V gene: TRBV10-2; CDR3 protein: CASRDTQNTEAFF
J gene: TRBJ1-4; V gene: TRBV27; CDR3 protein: CASSWTATNEKLFF
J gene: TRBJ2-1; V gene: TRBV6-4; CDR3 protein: CASSKQGYNEQFF
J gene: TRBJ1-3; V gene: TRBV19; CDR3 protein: CASSFDRGSGNTIYF
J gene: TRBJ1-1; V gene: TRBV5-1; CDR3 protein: CASSLAMDTPGTEAFF
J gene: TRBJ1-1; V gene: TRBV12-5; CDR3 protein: CASGLVLAGNTEAFF
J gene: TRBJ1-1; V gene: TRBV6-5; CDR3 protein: CASKARSGTEAFF
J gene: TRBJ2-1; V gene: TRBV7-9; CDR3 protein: CASSLAPRPEQFF
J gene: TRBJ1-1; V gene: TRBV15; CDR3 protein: CATDRDRELDTEAFF
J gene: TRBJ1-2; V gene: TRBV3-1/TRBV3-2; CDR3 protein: CASSQGRFNYGYTF
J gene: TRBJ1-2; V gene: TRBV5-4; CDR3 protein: CASSRDGSYGYTF
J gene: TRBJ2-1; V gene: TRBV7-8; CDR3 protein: CASSFRLAGGGEQFF
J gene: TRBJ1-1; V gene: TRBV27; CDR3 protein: CASSLSGDTEAFF
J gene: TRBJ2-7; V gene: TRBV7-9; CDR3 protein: CASRPGALAYEQYF